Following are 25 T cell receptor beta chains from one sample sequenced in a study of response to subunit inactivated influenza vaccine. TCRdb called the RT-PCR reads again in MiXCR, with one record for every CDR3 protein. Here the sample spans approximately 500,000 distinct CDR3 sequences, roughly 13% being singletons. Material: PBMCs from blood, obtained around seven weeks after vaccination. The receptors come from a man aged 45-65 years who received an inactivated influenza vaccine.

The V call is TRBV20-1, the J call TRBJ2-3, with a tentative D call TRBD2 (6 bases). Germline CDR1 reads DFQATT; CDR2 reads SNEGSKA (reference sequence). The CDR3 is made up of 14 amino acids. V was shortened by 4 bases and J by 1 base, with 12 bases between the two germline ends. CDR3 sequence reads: CSATGEEGTDTQYF. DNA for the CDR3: TGCAGTGCTACGGGGGAGGAGGGCACAGATACGCAGTATTTT.

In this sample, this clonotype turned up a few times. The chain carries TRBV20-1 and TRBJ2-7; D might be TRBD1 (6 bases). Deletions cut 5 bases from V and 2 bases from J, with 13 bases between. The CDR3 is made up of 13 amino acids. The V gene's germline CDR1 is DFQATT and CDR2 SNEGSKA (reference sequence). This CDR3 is CSAGGRITYEQYF. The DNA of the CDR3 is TGCAGTGCTGGGGGCCGCATAACCTACGAGCAGTACTTC.

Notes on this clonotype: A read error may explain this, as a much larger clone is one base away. The CDR3 protein is CASSRYPGDTQYF. CDR3 coding DNA: TGTGCCAGCAGCCGATACCCTGGGGACACCCAGTACTTC. The gene calls are TRBV4-2 and TRBJ2-5; possibly TRBD1 or TRBD2 for D (5 bases each). Deletions cut 4 bases from V and 8 bases from J, with 14 bases between. The germline CDR1 and CDR2 sequences are LGHNA and YNFKEQ. The CDR3 loop spans 13 amino acids.

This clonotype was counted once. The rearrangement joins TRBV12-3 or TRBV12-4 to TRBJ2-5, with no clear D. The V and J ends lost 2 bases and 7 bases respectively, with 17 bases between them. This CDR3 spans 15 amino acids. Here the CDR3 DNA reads TGTGCCAGCAGTTTAACGGGCCGGGCCGAGTGGACCCAGTACTTC. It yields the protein CASSLTGRAEWTQYF.

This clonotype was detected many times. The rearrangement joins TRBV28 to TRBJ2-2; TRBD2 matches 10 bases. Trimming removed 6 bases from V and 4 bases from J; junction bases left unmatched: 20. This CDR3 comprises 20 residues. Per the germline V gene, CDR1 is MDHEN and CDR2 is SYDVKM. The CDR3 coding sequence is TGTGCCAGCAGCCTATTAACAGGACTAGCGGATCCTATTGGCACCGGGGAGCTGTTTTTT. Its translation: CASSLLTGLADPIGTGELFF. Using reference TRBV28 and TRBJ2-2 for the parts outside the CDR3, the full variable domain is DVKVTQSSRYLVKRTGEKVFLECVQDMDHENMFWYRQDPGLGLRLIYFSYDVKMKEKGDIPEGYSVSREKKERFSLILESASTNQTSMYLCASSLLTGLADPIGTGELFFGEGSRLTVL.

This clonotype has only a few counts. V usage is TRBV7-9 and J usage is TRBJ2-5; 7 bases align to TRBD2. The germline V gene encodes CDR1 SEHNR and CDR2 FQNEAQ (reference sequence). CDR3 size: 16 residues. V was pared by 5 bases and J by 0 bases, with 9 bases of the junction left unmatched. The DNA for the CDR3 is TGTGCCAGCAGCCGCATGACTAGCAGAGACCAAGAGACCCAGTACTTC. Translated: CASSRMTSRDQETQYF.

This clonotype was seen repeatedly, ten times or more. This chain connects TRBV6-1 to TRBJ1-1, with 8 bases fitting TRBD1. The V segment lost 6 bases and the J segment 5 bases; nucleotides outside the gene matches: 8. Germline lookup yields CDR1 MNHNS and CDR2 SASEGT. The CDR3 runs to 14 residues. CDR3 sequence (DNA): TGTGCCAGCAGGGCCAGGACAGGGAGTACTGAAGCTTTCTTT. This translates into CASRARTGSTEAFF.

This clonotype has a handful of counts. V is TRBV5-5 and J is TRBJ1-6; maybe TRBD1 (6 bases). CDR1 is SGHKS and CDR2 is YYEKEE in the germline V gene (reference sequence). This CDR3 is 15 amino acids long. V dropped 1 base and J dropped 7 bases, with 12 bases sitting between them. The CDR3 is CASSLRGDTNSPLHF. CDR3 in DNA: TGTGCCAGCAGCTTGAGGGGGGACACAAATTCACCCCTCCACTTT.

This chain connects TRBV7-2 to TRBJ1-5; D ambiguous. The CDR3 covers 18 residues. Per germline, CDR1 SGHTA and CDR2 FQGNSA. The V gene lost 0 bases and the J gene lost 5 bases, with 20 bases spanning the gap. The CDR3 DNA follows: TGTGCCAGCAGCTTAGCAACCGGGTTTCCCAAGGCATATCAGCCCCAGCATTTT. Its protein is CASSLATGFPKAYQPQHF.

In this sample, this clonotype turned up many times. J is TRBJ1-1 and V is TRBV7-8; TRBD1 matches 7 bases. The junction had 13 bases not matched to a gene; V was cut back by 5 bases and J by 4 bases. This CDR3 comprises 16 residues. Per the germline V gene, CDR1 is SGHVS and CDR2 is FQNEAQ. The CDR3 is CASSLRPGTDFTEAFF. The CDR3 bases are TGTGCCAGCAGCCTACGACCCGGGACAGACTTCACTGAAGCTTTCTTT.

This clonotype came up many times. The CDR3 loop is CASSLVGLAWNTGELFF. DNA of the CDR3: TGTGCCAGCAGCTTAGTGGGACTAGCCTGGAACACCGGGGAGCTGTTTTTT. The chain carries TRBV7-2 and TRBJ2-2, with 9 bases lining up with TRBD2. CDR3 length: 17 amino acids. V was pared by 1 base and J by 1 base, with 4 bases of the junction left unmatched. CDR1 and CDR2 (germline): SGHTA, FQGNSA. The whole variable domain, remainder taken from reference TRBV7-2 and TRBJ2-2, is GAGVSQSPSNKVTEKGKDVELRCDPISGHTALYWYRQSLGQGLEFLIYFQGNSAPDKSGLPSDRFSAERTGGSVSTLTIQRTQQEDSAVYLCASSLVGLAWNTGELFFGEGSRLTVL.

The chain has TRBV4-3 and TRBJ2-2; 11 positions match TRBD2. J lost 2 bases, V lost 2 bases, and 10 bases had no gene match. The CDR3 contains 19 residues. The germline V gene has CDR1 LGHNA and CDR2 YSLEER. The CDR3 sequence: CASSQILKRLAGNTGELFF. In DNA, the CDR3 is TGCGCCAGCAGCCAAATCCTAAAAAGACTAGCGGGAAACACCGGGGAGCTGTTTTTT.

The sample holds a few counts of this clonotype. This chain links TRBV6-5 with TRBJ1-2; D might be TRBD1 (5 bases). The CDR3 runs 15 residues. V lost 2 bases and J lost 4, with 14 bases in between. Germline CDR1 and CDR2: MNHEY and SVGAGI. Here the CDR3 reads CASSYTGTIGYGYTF. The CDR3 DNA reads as TGTGCCAGCAGTTACACCGGGACGATAGGCTATGGCTACACCTTC.

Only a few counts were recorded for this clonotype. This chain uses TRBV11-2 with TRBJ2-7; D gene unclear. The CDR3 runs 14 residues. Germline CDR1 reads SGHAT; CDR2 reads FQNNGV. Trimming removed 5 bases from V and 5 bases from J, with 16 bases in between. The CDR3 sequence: CASSPGRVSDEQYF. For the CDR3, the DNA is TGTGCCAGCAGCCCAGGACGGGTTTCGGACGAGCAGTACTTC.

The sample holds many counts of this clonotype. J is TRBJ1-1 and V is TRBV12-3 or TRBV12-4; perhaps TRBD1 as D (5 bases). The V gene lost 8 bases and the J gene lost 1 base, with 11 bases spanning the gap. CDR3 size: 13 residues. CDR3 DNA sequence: TGTGCCAGCCGGACACTTAGGAACACTGAAGCTTTCTTT. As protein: CASRTLRNTEAFF.

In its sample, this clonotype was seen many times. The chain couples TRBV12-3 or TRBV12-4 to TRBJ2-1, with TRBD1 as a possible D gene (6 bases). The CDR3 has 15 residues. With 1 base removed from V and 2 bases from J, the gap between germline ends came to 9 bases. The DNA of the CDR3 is TGTGCCAGCAGTTTAGGACAGGCACCCTACAATGAGCAGTTCTTC. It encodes CASSLGQAPYNEQFF.

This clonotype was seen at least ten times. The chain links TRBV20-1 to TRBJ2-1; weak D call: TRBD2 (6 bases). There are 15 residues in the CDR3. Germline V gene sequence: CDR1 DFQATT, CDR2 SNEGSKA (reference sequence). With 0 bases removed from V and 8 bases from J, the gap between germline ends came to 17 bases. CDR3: CSARDYFKAGDEQFF. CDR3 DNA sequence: TGCAGTGCTAGAGACTACTTTAAAGCGGGCGATGAGCAGTTCTTC.

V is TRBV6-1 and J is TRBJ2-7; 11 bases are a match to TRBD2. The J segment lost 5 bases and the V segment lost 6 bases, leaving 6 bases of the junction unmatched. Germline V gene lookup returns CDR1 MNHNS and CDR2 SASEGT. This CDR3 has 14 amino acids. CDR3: CASRRGLAGDEQYF. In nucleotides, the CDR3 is TGTGCCAGCAGGAGAGGACTAGCGGGCGACGAGCAGTACTTC.

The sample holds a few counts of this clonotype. CDR3 amino acids: CASSRQSENTEAFF. As DNA, the CDR3 is TGTGCCAGCAGCCGACAGTCAGAGAACACTGAAGCTTTCTTT. The chain links TRBV3-1 to TRBJ1-1; maybe TRBD1 (5 bases). The CDR3 loop spans 14 amino acids. Germline V gives CDR1 LGHDT, CDR2 YNNKEL (reference sequence). V shed 4 bases and J shed 1 base, with 10 bases lying between them.

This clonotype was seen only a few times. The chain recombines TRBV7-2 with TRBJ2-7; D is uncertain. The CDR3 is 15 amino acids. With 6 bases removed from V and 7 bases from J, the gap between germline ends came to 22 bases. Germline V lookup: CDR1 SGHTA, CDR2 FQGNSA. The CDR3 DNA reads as TGTGCCAGCAGTTTAAACCTCGGACCGTCCGTAGAGCAGTACTTC. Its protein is CASSLNLGPSVEQYF.

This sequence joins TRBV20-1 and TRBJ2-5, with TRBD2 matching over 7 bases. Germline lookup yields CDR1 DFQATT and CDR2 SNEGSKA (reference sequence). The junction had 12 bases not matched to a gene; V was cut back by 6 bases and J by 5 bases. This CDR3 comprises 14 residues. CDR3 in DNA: TGCAGTGCCATGGGGAGGGAGCGCTTGGAGACCCAGTACTTC. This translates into CSAMGRERLETQYF.

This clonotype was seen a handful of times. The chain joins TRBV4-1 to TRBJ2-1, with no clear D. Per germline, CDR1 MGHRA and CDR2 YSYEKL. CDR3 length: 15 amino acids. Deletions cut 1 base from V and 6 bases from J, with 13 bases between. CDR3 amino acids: CASSQGSSSGNEQFF. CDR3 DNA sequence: TGCGCCAGCAGCCAAGGAAGTAGTTCGGGCAATGAGCAGTTCTTC.

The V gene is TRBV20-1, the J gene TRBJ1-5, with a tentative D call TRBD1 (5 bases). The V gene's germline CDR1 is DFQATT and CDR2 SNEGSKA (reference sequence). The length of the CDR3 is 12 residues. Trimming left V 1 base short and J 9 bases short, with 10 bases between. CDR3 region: CSARAQGWPQHF. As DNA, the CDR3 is TGCAGTGCTAGAGCCCAGGGATGGCCCCAGCATTTT.

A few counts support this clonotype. CDR3: CATSRDWGGGSTGPGNQPQHF. In DNA form, the CDR3 reads TGTGCCACCAGCAGAGACTGGGGAGGGGGCTCGACAGGGCCGGGCAATCAGCCCCAGCATTTT. The rearrangement joins TRBV15 to TRBJ1-5; TRBD1 matches at 7 bases. Germline CDR1 is LNHNV and CDR2 is YYDKDF (reference sequence). This CDR3 spans 21 amino acids. V shed 0 bases, J shed 2 bases, and the junction held 19 bases outside the gene matches.

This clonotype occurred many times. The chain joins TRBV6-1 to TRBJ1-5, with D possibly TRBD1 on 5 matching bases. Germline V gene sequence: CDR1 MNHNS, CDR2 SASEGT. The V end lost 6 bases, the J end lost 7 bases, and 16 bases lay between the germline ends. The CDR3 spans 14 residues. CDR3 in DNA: TGTGCCAGCAGAAACGGGGGGAGCGGCCAGCCCCAGCATTTT. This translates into CASRNGGSGQPQHF.